The source of this TCR beta chain is a study of cytomegalovirus exposure and HLA in healthy donors (TCRdb year 2017). Background on the whole study: An earlier analysis of a few hundred of the donors reported over 250 Gb of sequence data and about 120 million unique TCR beta sequences obtained from roughly 180 million T cells. Roughly 5 DR-DQ haplotypes were handled as single units for association and clustering, since linkage in the cohort was strong. To study patterns of TCR occurrence, a later analysis re-analyzed previously published TCR beta repertoires from 666 donors and added high-resolution HLA genotyping. Every repertoire in the discovery cohort had been generated on one and the same sequencing platform. Rather than using new phenotypic data, the later analysis identified candidate immune exposures from TCR beta sequences and from how often those sequences occurred across donors. In an earlier analysis of roughly 600 of the donors, high-throughput TCR beta sequencing was used to judge whether each TCR beta V gene segment behaved as functional or pseudogenic. To predict cytomegalovirus infection status, the study combined high-throughput TCR immunosequencing, statistical association of individual TCRs with disease status, and machine learning. HLA typing covered class I and class II loci at four-digit resolution. A separate validation cohort of 100 to 150 different subjects was used in addition to the approximately 610-subject first cohort. Donor age, sex, ethnicity and CMV serostatus were collected together with the repertoire data. The number of donors typed differed by locus, with roughly 629-640 for A, B, C, DRB1 and DQB1, roughly 520 for DQA1, nearly 610 for DPA1, and 472 for DPB1. The study aimed to test whether signatures of past pathogen exposure could be identified by cataloging public T cell receptors. Of the roughly 420 genotyped donors, less than 90% were placed in the genetic ancestry cluster associated with self-reported Caucasian donors. Approximately 330 gigabases of sequencing data and around 88 million unique TCR sequences made up an early release that covered around 640 HLA-typed donors. In a later genetic analysis, genome-wide SNP genotypes for about 55% of the roughly 670 donors were used, and that subset was treated as a discovery cohort. Across about 380 genotyped donors of the cohort, an average of about 220,000 unique TCR beta nucleotide sequences per donor were sequenced, and about a sixth of those sequences were non-productive. The study used immunosequencing to profile the T cell repertoires of approximately 690 subjects and linked those repertoires to cytomegalovirus serostatus.

Library preparation was by the immunoSEQ multiplex PCR assay. The multiplex PCR relied on a mix of 60 forward primers for TCR Vbeta segments and 13 reverse primers for TCR Jbeta segments. The CDR3 region of rearranged TCR beta genes was amplified from genomic DNA by a multiplex PCR assay. The Illumina HiSeq System was used to sequence the amplified TCR beta libraries as 87-base-pair reads. In the authors' own workflow: Across the 500 to 750 repertoires, a later analysis counted roughly 77 million unique TCR beta chains, some 11 million of which were shared by at least two donors. Raw reads were error-corrected and collapsed into unique sequences with a nearest-neighbor algorithm that merged closely related sequences to remove PCR and sequencing errors. CDR3 sequences were aligned to IMGT reference sequences to assign V, D and J gene segments. For a sequence to be retained, a match of at least six nucleotides was required to both a V gene segment and a J gene segment. A rearrangement was called productive if the CDR3 had no stop codons and remained in frame with V and J, and every other rearrangement was called non-productive. CDR3 was defined by IMGT convention, running from the second conserved V-encoded cysteine to the conserved J-encoded phenylalanine. Sequences without an unambiguous match to a single V gene segment were excluded from the earlier analysis of about 640 of the donors. In an earlier analysis of approximately 560 of the donors, a V segment was called functional when productive rearrangements were above 56.7%, and segregating when the standard deviation between donors exceeded 5%. A statistical classification framework was built for diagnosing cytomegalovirus status from the catalog of TCR beta chain sequences. In a later analysis, V and J genes were assigned by comparing TCR nucleotide sequences against IMGT/GENE-DB human TR gene sequences. The TCRdist pipeline was used in a later analysis to assign CDR3 sequences and most-parsimonious VDJ recombination scenarios. In a later analysis, each TCR beta chain was defined by its CDR3 amino acid sequence together with its V-gene family, and reads lacking a unique V-gene family were excluded. In a later analysis, 500 to 700 highly shared, low-generation-probability nucleotide sequences were removed to address suspected cross-contamination and a sequencing artifact. In a later analysis, a clonal expansion index for each public chain was calculated from normalized within-repertoire ranks of inferred template counts. A later analysis computed generation probabilities with a VDJ recombination model fitted to out-of-frame rearrangements, and checked the results against IGoR. A later analysis scored TCR-TCR, TCR-HLA and TCR-CMV co-occurrence with hypergeometric tests, applying a repertoire-size bias correction to TCR pairs. In a later analysis, false discovery rates were estimated by permuting HLA or CMV assignments 20 times. A later analysis grouped co-occurring TCRs with DBSCAN, adding TCRdist sequence similarity when clustering within HLA-allele-positive subsets. Co-occurrence clustering excluded repertoires with fewer than 30,000 or more than 120,000 public chains, plus five with anomalous nucleotide sharing. Held by TCRdb, this immuneACCESS table contains in-frame sequences only and omits some clones. Under half of the omission traces to an unresolved V gene where checked; the cause of the rest is unknown. The D gene and trimming were derived from the DNA, and the V and J assignments and clone size from that table. In this sample's table one finds about 58,000 clones. 2.1% of the sample is taken by the ten largest.

On this clone itself: Which antigen it targets is not known.

The cohort comprised 666 healthy bone marrow donors. At the time of sampling, all cohort members were nominally healthy, though unrecorded immune exposures were likely present. The donor tested CMV seronegative and was one of the 352 seronegative cohort members. Each donor provided a peripheral blood sample, and peripheral blood mononuclear cells were used for TCR beta sequencing. Genomic DNA extraction from the blood cell samples was performed with the Qiagen DNeasy Blood Extraction Kit. The junction shows trimming of 7 bases on V and 2 bases on J, and the gene matches do not reach 7 bases of it. The CDR3 runs 15 residues from the cysteine to the phenylalanine. Just CDR3 DNA is preserved here, 45 bases in frame from base 1. Looking up the germline V gene (reference sequence) yields CDR1 LNHDA and CDR2 SQIVND. On the study overall, not on this receptor specifically: Immune exposure information for the cohort was limited to CMV serostatus. An association between a missense DCLRE1C variant and V-gene and J-gene trimming of TCR beta chains was found in a later genetic analysis and replicated in an independent cohort. Because the 87-base-pair reads could not distinguish some IMGT-functional V segments, including TRBV6-2 and TRBV6-3, those segments were excluded. Compared with the 666-donor mean, donors in an Asian-associated ancestry cluster had fewer N-insertions in productive TCRs, according to a later genetic analysis. The study gave a list of more than 150 TCR beta chains associated with cytomegalovirus. The earlier analysis of around 600 of the donors excluded around 17 rarely observed V segments, including chromosome 9 orphons, because counts were too low. Three of the identified cytomegalovirus-associated TCR beta chains were confirmed in vitro to be specific for cytomegalovirus antigens. Because HLA typing was missing for some donors at each locus, association tests included only the typed subset. In a later analysis, TCR association rates were found to vary across HLA loci, with the most associated TCRs seen for DRB1 alleles and the fewest for HLA-C alleles. Most CMV-associated TCR beta chains appeared to be HLA-restricted in a later analysis, and the HLA associations seemed to be driven largely by CMV exposure. In a later analysis, HLA-associated TCR beta chains were found to be more clonally expanded and to have lower generation probabilities than equally common non-associated chains. In an earlier analysis of 500 to 650 of the donors, most TCR beta V segments appeared in productive rearrangements about 90% or about 30% of the time, broadly matching IMGT annotations. The presence/absence analyses assumed that sequencing depth was roughly uniform across donors, and that assumption may not be true. When HLA alleles, especially DR and DQ, strongly co-occurred, attributing TCR associations to individual alleles was difficult. The authors suggested that the approach could potentially be extended to other disease states and immunological phenotypes. According to a later analysis, parvovirus B19, influenza, CMV and Epstein-Barr virus appeared linked to several top co-occurrence clusters. The cohort was sequenced for TCR beta chains only, and without alpha or paired-chain data the features that could be detected were limited. In a later analysis, over 15,000 TCR beta sequences were associated with specific HLA alleles at a false discovery rate of 0.05. A cluster of highly shared sequence variants was judged likely to be a technical artifact of the sequencing pipeline. A further reported finding was that TCR beta sequences accurately predicted the HLA-A and HLA-B alleles for most subjects in the first cohort. The classifier was reported to diagnose cytomegalovirus status with high specificity and sensitivity in both the original and validation cohorts. While some public TCRs were present in many individuals, most TCR sequences turned up only very rarely across donors. Linkage disequilibrium might explain the correlated functional status among segregating V segments, but an unknown experimental factor could not be excluded.

The clonotype originates from a young woman in good health and CMV-seronegative. Sequenced: PBMCs. The chain links TRBV19 with TRBJ2-2; 7 bases in the junction line up with TRBD1. The DNA reads TGTGCCAGTATTCAGACAGGGCAAAACACCGGGGAGCTGTTTTTT. Translated, this is CASIQTGQNTGELFF. The CDR3 plus the reference TRBV19 and TRBJ2-2 genes for the other parts give the full variable domain: DGGITQSPKYLFRKEGQNVTLSCEQNLNHDAMYWYRQDPGQGLRLIYYSQIVNDFQKGDIAEGYSVSREKKESFPLTVTSAQKNPTAFYLCASIQTGQNTGELFFGEGSRLTVL.